This T cell receptor beta chain was sequenced in a study of T cell clonality in common variable immunodeficiency. This clone was counted only a few times. Its antigen is unidentified. The CDR3 extends 3 residues past the end of the read, so its final part is completed from the germline J gene. Overall study results and limits: Common variable immunodeficiency TCR beta sequences reportedly had fewer deletions and N-nucleotide insertions. Patient heterogeneity in the CVID cohort limited correlations between repertoire features and clinical complications.

Of CVID subjects, about 15 were female and 29 male, mean age approximately 40. Replacement immunoglobulin had been given to every CVID subject for at least one year. No CVID subject was ill or on immunomodulatory drugs when sampled. Sequencing was performed with immunoSEQ multiplex PCR; in TCRdb, only in-frame clones are kept and a portion is missing. This sample has 25,000 to 35,000 clones, each found more than once. CDR3 length: 13 amino acids. V was cut by 4 bases and J by 5 bases, with 12 bases left in between. CDR1 and CDR2 from the germline V gene are SGHRS and YFSETQ. This chain joins TRBV5-1 and TRBJ2-5; D is perhaps TRBD2 (7 bases). This sequence was found in a human donor with common variable immunodeficiency. The sequencing input was peripheral blood mononuclear cells. Here the CDR3 reads CASSGGGGETQYF. The CDR3 DNA, read in part, is TGCGCCAGCAGCGGCGGGGGCGGGGAGACC.